The 4 T cell receptor beta chains below were found in one sample sequenced in a study of Ad26.COV2.S vaccination and SARS-CoV-2 variants. Sample treatment: about 20 received Ad26.COV2.S at low or high dose, single or two shots; roughly five received placebo; per-sample allocation not given. Samples analyzed were those drawn on day 63 after the first vaccine or placebo injection. Here immunoSEQ multiplex PCR was the method, and the copy in TCRdb shows in-frame clones only, minus some. This repertoire shows some 480,000 clones, around nine tenths found once; its top ten account for around 13%. The material was peripheral blood, obtained in a trial of Ad26.COV2.S vaccine versus placebo. The receptors were sampled from a person aged 18 to 65 who received the Ad26.COV2.S COVID-19 vaccine or a placebo.

The chain uses TRBV27 and TRBJ1-6; no definite D call. V was cut by 8 bases and J by 0 bases, with 11 bases left in between. Germline CDR1 and CDR2: MNHEY and SMNVEV (reference sequence). The CDR3 consists of 15 residues. CDR3 amino acids: CASLPGSSYNSPLHF. CDR3 nucleotides: TGTGCCAGCCTGCCTGGGAGCTCCTATAATTCACCCCTCCACTTT.

This chain links TRBV27 with TRBJ2-1, with 9 bases identical to TRBD2. This CDR3 region has 15 residues. CDR1 and CDR2 from the germline V gene are MNHEY and SMNVEV (reference sequence). V lost 4 bases and J lost 8; bases outside the gene matches: 9. The CDR3: CASSSPGLAFDEQFF. Written as DNA, the CDR3 is TGTGCCAGCAGTTCCCCGGGACTAGCTTTCGATGAGCAGTTCTTC.

This rearrangement joins TRBV27 to TRBJ1-1; TRBD1 is a possible D gene (5 bases). V lost 3 bases, J lost 4 bases, and 9 bases lay in between. The CDR3 extends over 13 amino acids. From germline, CDR1 is MNHEY and CDR2 SMNVEV (reference sequence). In nucleotides, the CDR3 is TGTGCCAGCAGTTTTATACAGGCCACTGAAGCTTTCTTT. It encodes CASSFIQATEAFF.

This chain connects TRBV30 to TRBJ1-1; D is possibly TRBD1 (5 bases). Trimming removed 2 bases from V and 2 bases from J, with 15 bases in between. CDR3 size: 15 residues. Germline V gives CDR1 GTSNPN, CDR2 SVGIG (reference sequence). This CDR3 is CAWSRQTLRNTEAFF. The CDR3 DNA follows: TGTGCCTGGAGTCGACAGACTCTGAGAAACACTGAAGCTTTCTTT.